This T cell receptor beta chain was recorded in a study of blood T cell repertoires in COVID-19. The wider study: PBMCs, B-cell-depleted T cells, or T cells provided the cDNA or gDNA that made up the material.

How the authors handled the data: It was from reference gene primer amplification that nucleated cell counts were estimated. Clones were read by immunoSEQ multiplex PCR, and TCRdb kept only the in-frame ones, dropping some. D and trimming come from the DNA, and the V and J calls and clone size come from that table. The repertoire has 280,000 or so clones, approximately 83% of them found once; the top ten carry 13%. This CDR3 comprises 15 residues. Per germline, CDR1 MNHEY and CDR2 SVGEGT. Deletions cut 5 bases from V and 0 bases from J, with 12 bases between. The genes are TRBV6-2 or TRBV6-3 and TRBJ2-3; D uncertain. The TCR was taken from a human donor in a cohort sampled during active COVID-19. The specimen sequenced was peripheral blood. The CDR3 is CASSRHGISTDTQYF. CDR3 nucleotide sequence: TGTGCCAGCAGTAGACACGGAATTAGCACAGATACGCAGTATTTT.